Listed below are T cell receptor beta chains from one sample, sequenced in a study of blood T cells in healthy people across ages. A single record per CDR3 protein comes from TCRdb applying MiXCR to the 5' RACE reads. The table records 900,000 to 950,000 distinct CDR3 sequences, under 35% of them present only once. These data were also reused for a study on T cells of mothers and their children.

The specimen sequenced was blood. Every receptor here comes from a woman aged 35 to 49 in good health. Each CDR3 is given with its conserved first and last residue. The D gene is left open where the match is weak. The listing skips clone size in some rows; elsewhere it reads once, few, many or a size class.

j_gene,d_gene,abundance,v_gene,CDR3aa,CDR3nt
TRBJ2-7,.,many,TRBV9,CASSAGAAEQYF,TGTGCCAGCAGCGCGGGGGCGGCGGAGCAGTACTTC
TRBJ2-3,.,.,TRBV29-1,CSVGDGGSTQYF,TGCAGCGTGGGGGACGGAGGCAGCACGCAGTATTTT
TRBJ2-1,.,many,TRBV7-2,CASSPRGFGNEQFF,TGTGCCAGCAGCCCTAGGGGGTTCGGTAATGAGCAGTTCTTC
TRBJ1-1,.,.,TRBV7-9,CASSSGLAGLNTEAFF,TGTGCCAGCAGCTCGGGACTGGCAGGGTTGAACACTGAAGCTTTCTTT
TRBJ2-5,TRBD2,many,TRBV20-1,CSARIGGGTQETQYF,TGCAGTGCTAGAATCGGCGGGGGGACCCAAGAGACCCAGTACTTC
TRBJ2-7,.,many,TRBV6-5,CASSPRRHEQYF,TGTGCCAGCAGCCCTAGAAGGCACGAGCAGTACTTC
TRBJ2-7,TRBD2,.,TRBV27,CASSLRSGGIYEQYF,TGTGCCAGCAGTTTACGGAGCGGGGGCATCTACGAGCAGTACTTC
TRBJ2-3,.,.,TRBV5-1,CASSTLPLTDTQYF,TGCGCCAGCAGCACCCTCCCACTCACAGATACGCAGTATTTT
TRBJ1-1,.,many,TRBV5-5,CASSPLVNTEAFF,TGTGCCAGCAGCCCCTTGGTTAACACTGAAGCTTTCTTT
TRBJ1-1,.,.,TRBV7-6,CASSLEPDLGLGAYEAFF,TGTGCCAGCAGCTTAGAGCCGGACCTGGGACTCGGGGCATATGAAGCTTTCTTT
TRBJ2-4,TRBD1,few,TRBV12-3/TRBV12-4,CASVQGDRGSIQYF,TGTGCCAGCGTCCAAGGGGACAGGGGAAGCATTCAGTACTTC
TRBJ2-7,.,.,TRBV7-9,CANSSRGEQYF,TGTGCCAACAGTTCCCGGGGCGAGCAGTACTTC
TRBJ2-7,TRBD1,many,TRBV7-2,CASSADRDRPSYEQYF,TGTGCCAGCAGCGCAGACCGGGACAGACCCTCCTACGAGCAGTACTTC
TRBJ2-3,.,few,TRBV5-1,CASSPGGPLSDTQYF,TGCGCCAGCAGCCCGGGCGGTCCTCTATCAGATACGCAGTATTTT
TRBJ1-1,.,.,TRBV4-2,CASSQLTAMNTEAFF,TGTGCCAGCAGCCAACTGACAGCCATGAACACTGAAGCTTTCTTT
TRBJ2-5,TRBD1,few,TRBV24-1,CATSDRDRGDQETQYF,TGTGCCACCAGTGATCGGGACAGGGGGGATCAAGAGACCCAGTACTTC